The 3 T cell receptor beta chains reported below all come from one sample, sequenced in a study of blood T cell repertoires in COVID-19. The repertoire was sequenced with immunoSEQ multiplex PCR; TCRdb's copy has only in-frame clones and lacks some. This sample yields around 250,000 clones, of which 70% to 90% are seen a single time; approximately 2% belongs to the top ten. The sample was PBMCs or T cells enriched from blood (not recorded which). These receptors were collected from a woman aged 45-59 years who had recovered from COVID-19.

The V and J genes are TRBV10-2 and TRBJ2-2; D is perhaps TRBD2 (5 bases). Trimming removed 3 bases at V and 6 bases at J, with 14 bases between. Looked up from germline, CDR1 is WSHSY and CDR2 is SAAADI. This CDR3 comprises 15 residues. This chain's CDR3 is CASSEGLTLPGELFF. CDR3 bases: TGCGCCAGCAGTGAAGGACTCACTCTCCCCGGGGAGCTGTTTTTT.

Notes on this clone: The sample contains more than one DNA sequence encoding this CDR3. This rearrangement joins TRBV5-1 to TRBJ2-1; a weak D match, TRBD1 (6 bases). This CDR3 has 12 residues. Germline CDR1 reads SGHRS; CDR2 reads YFSETQ. V lost 4 bases and J 6 bases, leaving 8 bases between the germline ends. The CDR3 coding sequence is TGCGCCAGCAGCATACAGGGCAATGAGCAGTTCTTC. This codes for CASSIQGNEQFF.

V and J are TRBV6-1 and TRBJ2-6; D gene uncertain. Germline lookup yields CDR1 MNHNS and CDR2 SASEGT. Trimming left V 2 bases short and J 0 bases short, with 8 bases between. The CDR3 runs to 16 residues. The CDR3: CASSESLGSGANVLTF. CDR3 bases: TGTGCCAGCAGTGAATCTCTCGGCTCTGGGGCCAACGTCCTGACTTTC.